The clone carrying this TCR beta chain appeared a few times. What it binds is not known. 13 Jbeta primers and 60 Vbeta primers were used for the PCR. Profiled with immunoSEQ multiplex PCR; TCRdb holds only in-frame clones, not every one. Among more than 50,000 clones listed, about three quarters were seen once. The source of the sample is a study of cytomegalovirus exposure and HLA in healthy donors. Study-wide points: Most TCR sequences were rare, but some public TCRs occurred in many donors.

Losses at the gene ends were 0 bases for V and 8 bases for J; bases not matched to a gene: 14. This CDR3 contains 17 residues. CDR1 and CDR2 from the germline V gene are GTSNPN and SVGIG (reference sequence). The rearrangement links TRBV30 to TRBJ2-1, with 9 bases lining up with TRBD2. The receptor comes from a man aged 45-65 years in good health and CMV-seropositive. Material for sequencing was PBMCs. The CDR3 spells CAWSVRLAGRGGDEQFF. For the CDR3, the DNA is TGTGCCTGGAGTGTACGTCTAGCGGGGAGGGGCGGGGATGAGCAGTTCTTC.